One and the same sample provided the 26 T cell receptor beta chains below, sequenced in a study of blood T cell repertoires in COVID-19. Repertoires were generated with immunoSEQ multiplex PCR, while TCRdb's copy carries only in-frame clones and drops some. The sample includes approximately 45,000 clones, around 85% of them seen just once. The specimen sequenced was peripheral blood. The receptors here all came from an elderly woman with acute or convalescent COVID-19.

This clone has only one observation. The CDR3 DNA reads as TGTGCCAGCAGTTTTGGGGGCCGGACCGGGGAGCTGTTTTTT. Protein sequence: CASSFGGRTGELFF. The chain joins TRBV28 to TRBJ2-2, with D perhaps TRBD1 (6 bases). This CDR3 comprises 14 residues. Per germline, CDR1 MDHEN and CDR2 SYDVKM. Trimming removed 3 bases from V and 5 bases from J, with 10 bases in between.

The chain links TRBV9 to TRBJ1-3; a possible D gene is TRBD1 (5 bases). V lost 0 bases and J 2 bases, leaving 15 bases between the germline ends. The CDR3 covers 17 residues. Germline V gene data show CDR1 as SGDLS and CDR2 as YYNGEE. The CDR3 DNA sequence: TGTGCCAGCAGCGTAGCGCCGACCGGGGGGGCTGGAAACACCATATATTTT. Encoded protein: CASSVAPTGGAGNTIYF.

The chain joins TRBV24-1 to TRBJ2-1; 8 bases agree with TRBD1. The CDR3 sequence is 16 residues long. Per the germline V gene, CDR1 is KGHDR and CDR2 is SFDVKD. The ends lost 4 bases at V and 4 bases at J; junction bases unmatched: 8. CDR3 DNA sequence: TGTGCCACCAGTGACTCAAGGACAGGGACGTACAATGAGCAGTTCTTC. The encoded protein is CATSDSRTGTYNEQFF.

The chain joins TRBV6-1 to TRBJ2-4; D gene unclear. With 0 bases removed from V and 0 bases from J, the gap between germline ends came to 12 bases. The CDR3 runs 17 residues. CDR1 and CDR2 (germline): MNHNS, SASEGT. CDR3 amino acids: CASSEASVAIAKNIQYF. Written as DNA, the CDR3 is TGTGCCAGCAGTGAAGCGTCGGTAGCTATAGCCAAAAACATTCAGTACTTC.

This chain joins TRBV14 and TRBJ2-2, with a possible D match to TRBD1 (6 bases). This CDR3 contains 16 residues. V was cut by 4 bases and J by 0 bases, with 12 bases left in between. Germline CDR1 SGHDN, CDR2 FVKESK. The chain's CDR3 is CASSPRGTTNTGELFF. Here the CDR3 DNA reads TGTGCCAGCAGCCCAAGGGGGACAACGAACACCGGGGAGCTGTTTTTT. Full variable domain (outside the CDR3, taken from reference TRBV14 and TRBJ2-2): EAGVTQFPSHSVIEKGQTVTLRCDPISGHDNLYWYRRVMGKEIKFLLHFVKESKQDESGMPNNRFLAERTGGTYSTLKVQPAELEDSGVYFCASSPRGTTNTGELFFGEGSRLTVL.

This sequence joins TRBV6-5 and TRBJ1-6; D is undetermined. The germline CDR1 and CDR2 sequences are MNHEY and SVGAGI. Trimming left V 2 bases short and J 7 bases short, with 9 bases between. The CDR3 spans 14 residues. CDR3 nucleotides: TGTGCCAGCAGTTACCCGGGAGACAATTCACCCCTCCACTTT. Translating it yields CASSYPGDNSPLHF.

The table lists this clone with a count of one. The rearrangement uses TRBV7-9 and TRBJ1-6; D is undetermined. The CDR3 length is 15 residues. Germline V CDR1 and CDR2: SEHNR, FQNEAQ (reference sequence). Trimming removed 0 bases at V and 10 bases at J, with 13 bases between. CDR3 residues: CASSLAFGIGSPLHF. The CDR3 DNA is TGTGCCAGCAGCTTAGCGTTCGGGATTGGGTCACCCCTCCACTTT.

The rearrangement joins TRBV2 to TRBJ2-7; D might be TRBD2 (6 bases). Trimming removed 8 bases from V and 2 bases from J, with 13 bases in between. CDR3 size: 13 residues. Germline CDR1 is SNHLY and CDR2 is FYNNEI. The DNA for the CDR3 is TGTGCCAGCGGGGAGACTAGGGCCTACGAGCAGTACTTC. Protein: CASGETRAYEQYF. Supplemented by reference TRBV2 and TRBJ2-7, the full variable domain reads EPEVTQTPSHQVTQMGQEVILRCVPISNHLYFYWYRQILGQKVEFLVSFYNNEISEKSEIFDDQFSVERPDGSNFTLKIRSTKLEDSAMYFCASGETRAYEQYFGPGTRLTVT.

This clone has a handful of counts. This chain joins TRBV6-5 and TRBJ2-7; 9 positions agree with TRBD1. The ends lost 7 bases at V and 10 bases at J; junction bases unmatched: 8. Germline-derived CDR1 and CDR2 are MNHEY and SVGAGI. This CDR3 has 12 residues. CDR3 residues: CASTADRGEQYF. The CDR3 nucleotides read TGTGCCAGCACCGCGGACAGGGGTGAACAGTACTTC.

The genes are TRBV6-5 and TRBJ1-1; TRBD1 is a possible D gene (6 bases). The CDR3 has 15 residues. Per germline, CDR1 MNHEY and CDR2 SVGAGI. Trimming cost V 3 bases and J 0 bases, with 11 bases left between them. This chain's CDR3 is CASSYTGSMNTEAFF. CDR3 DNA sequence: TGTGCCAGCAGTTATACAGGGAGCATGAACACTGAAGCTTTCTTT.

The chain employs TRBV29-1 and TRBJ2-1; D is unclear. Germline loops: CDR1 SQVTM, CDR2 ANQGSEA. This CDR3 is 11 amino acids long. V shed 6 bases and J shed 3 bases, with 6 bases lying between them. The CDR3 nucleotides read TGCAGCGTGGTCAGCTACAATGAGCAGTTCTTC. Its protein product is CSVVSYNEQFF.

The chain couples TRBV5-6 to TRBJ1-2; D is uncertain. Trimming stripped 4 bases from V and 3 bases from J, with 13 bases between. Germline lookup yields CDR1 SGHDT and CDR2 YYEEEE. This CDR3 contains 14 residues. The CDR3 reads CASSPPQTHYGYTF. The CDR3 DNA is TGTGCCAGCAGCCCCCCACAGACCCACTATGGCTACACCTTC.

This clone was seen only once. The J gene is TRBJ2-7, the V gene TRBV7-8; 10 positions agree with TRBD1. CDR1 is SGHVS, CDR2 FQNEAQ, per germline. CDR3 length equals 15 residues. With 5 bases clipped from V and 6 bases from J, the junction kept 10 bases outside the gene matches. CDR3 sequence reads: CASSPRDRGNGEQYF. CDR3 nucleotides: TGTGCCAGCAGCCCTAGGGACAGGGGTAACGGCGAGCAGTACTTC.

This chain connects TRBV5-5 to TRBJ1-1; D not resolved. The CDR3 has 15 amino acids. V lost 0 bases, J lost 1 base, and 10 bases lay in between. The germline gives CDR1 SGHKS, CDR2 YYEKEE (reference sequence). CDR3 DNA: TGTGCCAGCAGCTTGGGTAGTCCCGGGAACACTGAAGCTTTCTTT. Its protein product is CASSLGSPGNTEAFF.

V gene TRBV6-4 combines with J gene TRBJ1-6; 9 bases align to TRBD1. The CDR3 runs to 16 residues. V trimming: 3 bases; J trimming: 7 bases; junction bases outside the gene matches: 7. From germline, CDR1 is MRHNA and CDR2 SNTAGT. The CDR3 region is CASSEFGTGTNSPLHF. Here the CDR3 DNA reads TGTGCCAGCAGTGAGTTTGGGACAGGGACCAATTCACCCCTCCACTTT.

The chain carries TRBV11-1 and TRBJ2-7; D not certain. Germline V gives CDR1 SGHAT, CDR2 FQDESV (reference sequence). With 1 base removed from V and 7 bases from J, the gap between germline ends came to 11 bases. The length of the CDR3 is 13 residues. The CDR3 nucleotides are TGTGCCAGCAGCTTAGGCCTATCCCGGGAGCAGTACTTC. Protein sequence: CASSLGLSREQYF.

The chain combines TRBV19 with TRBJ2-5; unclear D gene. Deletions cut 3 bases from V and 4 bases from J, with 3 bases between. This CDR3 spans 11 amino acids. Germline values: CDR1 LNHDA, CDR2 SQIVND (reference sequence). CDR3 residues: CASSIRETQYF. For the CDR3, the DNA is TGTGCCAGTAGTATTAGAGAGACCCAGTACTTC.

The chain carries TRBV2 and TRBJ1-3, with D perhaps matching TRBD1 (6 bases). This CDR3 has 16 amino acids. Trimming cost V 0 bases and J 4 bases, with 13 bases left between them. Germline loops: CDR1 SNHLY, CDR2 FYNNEI. CDR3 protein: CASSEAPGARGNTIYF. DNA of the CDR3: TGTGCCAGCAGTGAAGCGCCAGGGGCGCGGGGAAACACCATATATTTT.

The chain carries TRBV11-3 and TRBJ2-1; D is ambiguous. V gave up 3 bases and J gave up 0 bases, with 9 bases separating them. Looked up from germline, CDR1 is SGHNT and CDR2 is YENEEA. The CDR3 runs to 15 residues. CDR3 coding DNA: TGTGCCAGCAGCTTCAGTGCTAGCTCCTACAATGAGCAGTTCTTC. This sequence encodes CASSFSASSYNEQFF.

The chain has TRBV5-1 and TRBJ2-5, with D possibly being TRBD2 (7 bases). Germline V lookup: CDR1 SGHRS, CDR2 YFSETQ. CDR3 length: 15 residues. V shed 0 bases and J shed 2 bases, with 11 bases lying between them. CDR3 in DNA: TGCGCCAGCAGCTTGGCGAGGGGGGGTCAAGAGACCCAGTACTTC. It translates to CASSLARGGQETQYF.

The V call is TRBV27, the J call TRBJ2-5; the match to TRBD2 covers 8 bases. The CDR3 is 17 amino acids. Germline CDR1 reads MNHEY; CDR2 reads SMNVEV (reference sequence). With V trimmed by 7 bases and J by 5 bases, 18 bases remained unmatched. CDR3: CASTPKRGGGRGETQYF. The CDR3, as DNA: TGTGCCAGCACCCCCAAGCGGGGCGGGGGGCGAGGGGAGACCCAGTACTTC.

J is TRBJ2-1 and V is TRBV6-5; 8 bases fit TRBD2. This CDR3 comprises 15 residues. Germline loops: CDR1 MNHEY, CDR2 SVGAGI. V lost 6 bases to trimming and J lost 3 bases; unmatched junction nucleotides: 7. The CDR3 bases are TGTGCCAGCAGCCGCGGGGGGCTTAACTACAATGAGCAGTTCTTC. Protein product: CASSRGGLNYNEQFF.

The chain is built from TRBV19 and TRBJ2-7, with 10 bases aligning to TRBD1. The CDR3 length is 15 residues. Germline V lookup: CDR1 LNHDA, CDR2 SQIVND (reference sequence). J lost 1 base, V lost 4 bases, and 4 bases had no gene match. This CDR3 reads CASSTRDRGSYEQYF. The CDR3, as DNA: TGTGCCAGTAGTACCCGGGACAGGGGATCCTACGAGCAGTACTTC. Full variable domain (rest looked up from reference TRBV19 and TRBJ2-7): DGGITQSPKYLFRKEGQNVTLSCEQNLNHDAMYWYRQDPGQGLRLIYYSQIVNDFQKGDIAEGYSVSREKKESFPLTVTSAQKNPTAFYLCASSTRDRGSYEQYFGPGTRLTVT.

V gene TRBV19 combines with J gene TRBJ1-2; TRBD1 agrees at 11 bases. CDR3 length: 15 amino acids. V shed 6 bases and J 2 bases; nucleotides not matched to a gene: 5. Looked up from germline, CDR1 is LNHDA and CDR2 is SQIVND (reference sequence). CDR3 protein: CASRGQGAFNYGYTF. As DNA, the CDR3 is TGTGCCAGTAGAGGACAGGGGGCCTTCAACTATGGCTACACCTTC. Looking up the rest from reference TRBV19 and TRBJ1-2 gives the full variable domain: DGGITQSPKYLFRKEGQNVTLSCEQNLNHDAMYWYRQDPGQGLRLIYYSQIVNDFQKGDIAEGYSVSREKKESFPLTVTSAQKNPTAFYLCASRGQGAFNYGYTFGSGTRLTVV.

This chain connects TRBV29-1 to TRBJ1-3, with 9 positions matching TRBD1. J lost 4 bases, V lost 7 bases, and 5 bases had no gene match. Germline CDR1 reads SQVTM; CDR2 reads ANQGSEA. The CDR3 runs 13 residues. The CDR3 reads CSGGQGFGNTIYF. The CDR3 nucleotides are TGCAGCGGTGGACAGGGGTTCGGAAACACCATATATTTT.

V gene TRBV12-3 or TRBV12-4 combines with J gene TRBJ1-2, with D uncertain. There are 12 residues in the CDR3. Trimming cost V 5 bases and J 5 bases, with 9 bases left between them. The CDR3 reads CASSPTEYGYTF. DNA of the CDR3: TGTGCCAGCAGTCCCACAGAATATGGCTACACCTTC.